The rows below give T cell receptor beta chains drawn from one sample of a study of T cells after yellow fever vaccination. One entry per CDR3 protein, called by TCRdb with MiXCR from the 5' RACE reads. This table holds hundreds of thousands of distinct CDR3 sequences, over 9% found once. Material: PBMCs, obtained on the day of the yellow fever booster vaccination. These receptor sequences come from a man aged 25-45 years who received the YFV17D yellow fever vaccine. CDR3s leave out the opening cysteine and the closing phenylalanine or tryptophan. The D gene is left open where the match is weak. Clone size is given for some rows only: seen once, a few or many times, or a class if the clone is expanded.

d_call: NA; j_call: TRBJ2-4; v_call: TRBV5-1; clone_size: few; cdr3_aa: ASRTGNLAKNIQY
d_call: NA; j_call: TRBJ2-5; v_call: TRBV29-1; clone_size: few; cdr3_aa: SVEADIQETQY
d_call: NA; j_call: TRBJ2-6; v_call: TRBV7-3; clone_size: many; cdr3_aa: ASSFGSGANVLT
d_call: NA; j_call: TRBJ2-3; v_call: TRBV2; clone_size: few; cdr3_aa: ASSESGSTRDTQY
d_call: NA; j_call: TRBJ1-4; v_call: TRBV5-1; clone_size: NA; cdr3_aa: ASSLAVGANEKLF
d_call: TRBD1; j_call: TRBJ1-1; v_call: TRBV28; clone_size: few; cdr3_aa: ASKGGSLNTEAF
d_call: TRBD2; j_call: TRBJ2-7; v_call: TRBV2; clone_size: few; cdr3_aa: ASSELAGGSEQY
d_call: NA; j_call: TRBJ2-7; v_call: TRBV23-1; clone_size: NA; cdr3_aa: ASSQSKGVSYEQY
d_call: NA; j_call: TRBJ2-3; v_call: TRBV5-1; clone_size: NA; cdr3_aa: ASSLVGTPTDTQY
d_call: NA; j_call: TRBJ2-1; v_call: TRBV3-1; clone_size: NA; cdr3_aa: ASSQGLARQF
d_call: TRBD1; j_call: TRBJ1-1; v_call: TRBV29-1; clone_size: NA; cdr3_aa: SAGGQVNTEAF
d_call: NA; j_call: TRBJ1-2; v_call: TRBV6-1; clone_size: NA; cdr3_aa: ASRSFASPAGTHGYT
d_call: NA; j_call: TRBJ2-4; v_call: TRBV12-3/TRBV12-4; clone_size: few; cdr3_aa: ASSLQGGLNIQY
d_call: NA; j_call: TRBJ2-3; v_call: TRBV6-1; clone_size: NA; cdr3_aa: ASMRHPSSTDTQY
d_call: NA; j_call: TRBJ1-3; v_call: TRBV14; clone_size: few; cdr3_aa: ASSQIFSGSSGNTIY
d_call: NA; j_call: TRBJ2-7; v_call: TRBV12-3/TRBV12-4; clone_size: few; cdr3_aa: ASSRTSYSYEQY
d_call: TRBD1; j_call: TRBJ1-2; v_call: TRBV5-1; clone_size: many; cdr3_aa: ASSLANGQGAPGYT
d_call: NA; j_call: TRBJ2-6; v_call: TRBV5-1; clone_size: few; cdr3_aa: ASSFARSGANVLT
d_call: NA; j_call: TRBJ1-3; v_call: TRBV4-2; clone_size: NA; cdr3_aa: ASSQEERQGNTIY
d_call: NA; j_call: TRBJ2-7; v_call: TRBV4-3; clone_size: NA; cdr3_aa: ASSQVYLSYEQY
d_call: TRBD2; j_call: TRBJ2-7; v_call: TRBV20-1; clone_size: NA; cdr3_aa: SASGRAMSYEQY
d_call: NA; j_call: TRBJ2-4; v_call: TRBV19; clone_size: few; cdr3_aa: ASSLGRGYENIQY
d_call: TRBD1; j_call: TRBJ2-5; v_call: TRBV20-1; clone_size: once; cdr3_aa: SARAGTGGQETQY
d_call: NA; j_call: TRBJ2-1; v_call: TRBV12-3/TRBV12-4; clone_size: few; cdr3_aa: ASRDSGYNEQF
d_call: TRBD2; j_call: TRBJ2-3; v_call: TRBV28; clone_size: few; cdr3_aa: ASSSIAGDTQY
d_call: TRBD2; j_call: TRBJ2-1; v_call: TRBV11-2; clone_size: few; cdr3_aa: ASSKLAGGKNEQF
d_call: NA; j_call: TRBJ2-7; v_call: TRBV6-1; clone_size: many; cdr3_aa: ASSPPGQPLRPN
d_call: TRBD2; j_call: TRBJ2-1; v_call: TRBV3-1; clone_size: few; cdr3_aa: ASSQGLGLALHEQF
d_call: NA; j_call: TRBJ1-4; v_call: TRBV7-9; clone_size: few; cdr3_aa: ASSSLPRSTNEKLF
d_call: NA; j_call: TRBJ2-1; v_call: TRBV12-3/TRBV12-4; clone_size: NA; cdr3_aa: ASSGDGYNEQF
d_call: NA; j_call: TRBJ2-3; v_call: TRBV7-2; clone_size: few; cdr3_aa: ASSPYMRDTQY
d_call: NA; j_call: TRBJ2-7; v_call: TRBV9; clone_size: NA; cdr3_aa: ASSVALVPYEQY
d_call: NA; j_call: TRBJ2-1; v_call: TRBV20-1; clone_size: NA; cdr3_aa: SARDLDGYNEQF
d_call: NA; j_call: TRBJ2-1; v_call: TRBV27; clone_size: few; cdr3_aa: ASSLGIGSYNEQF
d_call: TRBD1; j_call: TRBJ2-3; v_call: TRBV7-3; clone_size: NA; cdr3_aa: ASSSQGTGPDTQY
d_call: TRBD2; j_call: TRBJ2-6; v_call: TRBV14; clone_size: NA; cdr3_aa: ASSQVLAGGYSGANVLT
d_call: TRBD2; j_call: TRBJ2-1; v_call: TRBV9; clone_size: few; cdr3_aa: ASSHSGLSSYNEQF
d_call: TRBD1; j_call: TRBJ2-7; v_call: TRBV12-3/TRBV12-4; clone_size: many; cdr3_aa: ASTPGTGTYEQY
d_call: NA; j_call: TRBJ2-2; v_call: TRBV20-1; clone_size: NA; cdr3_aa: SALGGRGTGELF
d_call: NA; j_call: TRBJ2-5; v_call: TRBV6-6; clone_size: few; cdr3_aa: ASQRGEETQY
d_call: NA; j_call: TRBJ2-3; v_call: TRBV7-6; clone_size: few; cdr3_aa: ATRPGGTDTQY